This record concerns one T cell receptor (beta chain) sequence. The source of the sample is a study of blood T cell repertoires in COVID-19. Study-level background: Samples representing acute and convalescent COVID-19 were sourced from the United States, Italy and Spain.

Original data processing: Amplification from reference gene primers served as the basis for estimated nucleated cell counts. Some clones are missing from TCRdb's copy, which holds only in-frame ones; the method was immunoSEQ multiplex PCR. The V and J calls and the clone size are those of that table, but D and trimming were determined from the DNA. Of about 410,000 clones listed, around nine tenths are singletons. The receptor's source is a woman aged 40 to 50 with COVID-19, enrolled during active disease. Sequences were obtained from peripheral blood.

The CDR3 spells CASSQILGTGLNTEAFF. CDR3 DNA sequence: TGTGCCAGCAGCCAGATCTTGGGGACAGGATTGAACACTGAAGCTTTCTTT. The chain recombines TRBV9 with TRBJ1-1, with 8 bases matching TRBD1. CDR1 and CDR2 from the germline V gene are SGDLS and YYNGEE. The CDR3 is 17 residues long. V lost 4 bases to trimming and J lost 0 bases; unmatched junction nucleotides: 11.